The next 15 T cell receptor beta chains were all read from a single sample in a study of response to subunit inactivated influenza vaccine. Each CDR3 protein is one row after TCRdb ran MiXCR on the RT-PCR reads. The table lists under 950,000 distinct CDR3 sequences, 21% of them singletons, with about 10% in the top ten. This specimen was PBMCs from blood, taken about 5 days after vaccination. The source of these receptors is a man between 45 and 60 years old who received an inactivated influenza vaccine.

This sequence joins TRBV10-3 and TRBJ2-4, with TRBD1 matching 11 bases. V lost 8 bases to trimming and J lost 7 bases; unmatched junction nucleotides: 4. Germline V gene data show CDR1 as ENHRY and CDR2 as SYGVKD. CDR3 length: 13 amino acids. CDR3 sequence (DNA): TGTGCCATCGGGGGACAGGGGGACAACATTCAGTACTTC. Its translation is CAIGGQGDNIQYF.

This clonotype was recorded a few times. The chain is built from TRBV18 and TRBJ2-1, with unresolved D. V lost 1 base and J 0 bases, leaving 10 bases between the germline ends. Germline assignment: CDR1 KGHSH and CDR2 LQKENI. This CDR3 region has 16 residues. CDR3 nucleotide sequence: TGTGCCAGCTCACCACGGTCGAGCAGCTCCTACAATGAGCAGTTCTTC. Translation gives CASSPRSSSSYNEQFF.

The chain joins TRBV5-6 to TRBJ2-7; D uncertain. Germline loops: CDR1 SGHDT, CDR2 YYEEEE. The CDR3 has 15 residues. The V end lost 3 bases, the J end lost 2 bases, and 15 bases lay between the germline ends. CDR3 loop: CASSWNSFDPYEQYF. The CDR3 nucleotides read TGTGCCAGCAGCTGGAACTCGTTCGACCCCTACGAGCAGTACTTC.

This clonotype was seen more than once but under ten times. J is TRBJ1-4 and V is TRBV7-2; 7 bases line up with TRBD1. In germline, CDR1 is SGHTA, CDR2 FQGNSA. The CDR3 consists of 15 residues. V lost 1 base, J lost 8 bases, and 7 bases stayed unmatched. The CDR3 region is CASSLGGQVGEKLFF. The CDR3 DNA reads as TGTGCCAGCAGCTTAGGTGGACAGGTGGGAGAAAAACTGTTTTTT. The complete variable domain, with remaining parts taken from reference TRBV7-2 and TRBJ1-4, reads GAGVSQSPSNKVTEKGKDVELRCDPISGHTALYWYRQSLGQGLEFLIYFQGNSAPDKSGLPSDRFSAERTGGSVSTLTIQRTQQEDSAVYLCASSLGGQVGEKLFFGSGTQLSVL.

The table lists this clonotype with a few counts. CDR3 in DNA: TGTGCCAGCAGCCGGGGAGGCGGCCGCAATGAGCAGTTCTTC. The encoded protein is CASSRGGGRNEQFF. The chain carries TRBV7-9 and TRBJ2-1; D is perhaps TRBD2 (6 bases). V gave up 5 bases and J gave up 6 bases, with 14 bases separating them. Germline values: CDR1 SEHNR, CDR2 FQNEAQ (reference sequence). The CDR3 extends over 14 amino acids.

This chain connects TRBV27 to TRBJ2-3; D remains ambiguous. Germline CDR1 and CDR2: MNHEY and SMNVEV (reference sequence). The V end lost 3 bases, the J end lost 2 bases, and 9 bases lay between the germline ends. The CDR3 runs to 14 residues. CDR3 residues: CASSFLYDTDTQYF. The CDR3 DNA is TGTGCCAGCAGTTTCCTCTATGACACAGATACGCAGTATTTT.

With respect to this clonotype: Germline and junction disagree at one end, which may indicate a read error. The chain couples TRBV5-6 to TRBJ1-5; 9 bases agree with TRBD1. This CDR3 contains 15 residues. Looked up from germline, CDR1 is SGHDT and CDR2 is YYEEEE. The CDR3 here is CASSVGQGGNQPQQF. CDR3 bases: TGTGCCAGCAGCGTGGGACAGGGAGGCAATCAGCCCCAGCAATTT.

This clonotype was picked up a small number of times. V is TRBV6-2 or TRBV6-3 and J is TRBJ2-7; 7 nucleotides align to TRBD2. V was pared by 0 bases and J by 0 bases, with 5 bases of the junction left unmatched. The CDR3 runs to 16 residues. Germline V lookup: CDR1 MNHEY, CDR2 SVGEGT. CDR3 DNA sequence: TGTGCCAGCAGTTACTCGATGGCTAGCGGCTCCTACGAGCAGTACTTC. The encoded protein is CASSYSMASGSYEQYF.

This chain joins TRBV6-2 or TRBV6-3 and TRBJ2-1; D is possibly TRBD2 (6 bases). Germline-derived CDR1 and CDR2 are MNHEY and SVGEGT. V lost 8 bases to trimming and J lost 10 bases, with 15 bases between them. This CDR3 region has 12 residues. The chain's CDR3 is CASLTGGDEQFF. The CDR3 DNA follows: TGTGCCAGCCTCACCGGGGGTGACGAGCAGTTCTTC.

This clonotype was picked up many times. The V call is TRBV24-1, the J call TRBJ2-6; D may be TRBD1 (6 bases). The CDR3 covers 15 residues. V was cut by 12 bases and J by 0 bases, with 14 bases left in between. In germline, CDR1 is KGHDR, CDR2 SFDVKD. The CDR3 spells CAVGQFTSGANVLTF. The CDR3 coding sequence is TGTGCCGTCGGACAGTTTACCTCTGGGGCCAACGTCCTGACTTTC.

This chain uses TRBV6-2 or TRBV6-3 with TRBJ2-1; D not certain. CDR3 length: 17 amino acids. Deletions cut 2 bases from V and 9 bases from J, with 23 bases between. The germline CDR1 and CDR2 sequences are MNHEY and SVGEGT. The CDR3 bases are TGTGCCAGCAGTTACATACTTACCAGAAGTCTCGTGGGTGAGCAGTTCTTC. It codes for CASSYILTRSLVGEQFF.

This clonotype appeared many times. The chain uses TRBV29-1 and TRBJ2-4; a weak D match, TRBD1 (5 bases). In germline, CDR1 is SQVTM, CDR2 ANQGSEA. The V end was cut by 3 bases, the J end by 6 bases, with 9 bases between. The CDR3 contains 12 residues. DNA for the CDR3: TGCAGCGTTGAGATAGGGGCAAACATTCAGTACTTC. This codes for CSVEIGANIQYF. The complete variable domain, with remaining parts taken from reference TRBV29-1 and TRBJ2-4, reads SAVISQKPSRDICQRGTSLTIQCQVDSQVTMMFWYRQQPGQSLTLIATANQGSEATYESGFVIDKFPISRPNLTFSTLTVSNMSPEDSSIYLCSVEIGANIQYFGAGTRLSVL.

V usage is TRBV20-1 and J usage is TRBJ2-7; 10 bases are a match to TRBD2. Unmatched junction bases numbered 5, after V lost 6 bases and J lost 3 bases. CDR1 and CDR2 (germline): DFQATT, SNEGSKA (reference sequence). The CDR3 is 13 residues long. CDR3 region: CSAPGTSVYEQYF. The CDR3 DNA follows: TGCAGTGCGCCCGGGACTAGCGTCTACGAGCAGTACTTC.

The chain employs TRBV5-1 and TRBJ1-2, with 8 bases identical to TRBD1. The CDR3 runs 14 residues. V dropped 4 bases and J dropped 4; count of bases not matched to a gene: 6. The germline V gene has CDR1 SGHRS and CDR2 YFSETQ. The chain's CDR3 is CASSIRQGFYGYTF. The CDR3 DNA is TGCGCCAGCAGCATCAGACAGGGGTTCTATGGCTACACCTTC.

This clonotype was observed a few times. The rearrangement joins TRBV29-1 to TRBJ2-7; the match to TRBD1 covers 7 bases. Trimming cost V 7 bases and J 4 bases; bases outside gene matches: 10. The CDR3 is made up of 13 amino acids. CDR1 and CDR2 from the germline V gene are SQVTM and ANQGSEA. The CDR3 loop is CSAGGGQNYEQYF. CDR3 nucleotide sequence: TGCAGCGCTGGTGGGGGACAGAATTACGAGCAGTACTTC.